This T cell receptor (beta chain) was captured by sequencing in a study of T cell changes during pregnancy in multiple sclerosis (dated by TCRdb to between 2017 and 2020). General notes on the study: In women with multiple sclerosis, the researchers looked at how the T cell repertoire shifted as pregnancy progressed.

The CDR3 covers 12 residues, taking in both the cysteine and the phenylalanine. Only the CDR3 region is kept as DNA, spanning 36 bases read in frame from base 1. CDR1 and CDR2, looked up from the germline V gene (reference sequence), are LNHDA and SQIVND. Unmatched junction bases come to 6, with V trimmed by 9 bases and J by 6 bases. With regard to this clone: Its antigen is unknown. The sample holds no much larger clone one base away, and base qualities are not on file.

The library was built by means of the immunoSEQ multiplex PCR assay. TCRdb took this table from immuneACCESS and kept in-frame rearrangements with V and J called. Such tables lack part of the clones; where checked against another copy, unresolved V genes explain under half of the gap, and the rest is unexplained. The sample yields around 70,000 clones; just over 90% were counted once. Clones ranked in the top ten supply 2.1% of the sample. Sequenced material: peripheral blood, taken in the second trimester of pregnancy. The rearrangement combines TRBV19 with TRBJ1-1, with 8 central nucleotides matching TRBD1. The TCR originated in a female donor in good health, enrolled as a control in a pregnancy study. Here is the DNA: TGTGCCAGCACGGACAGGGCGGCTGAAGCTTTCTTT. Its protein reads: CASTDRAAEAFF.